A selection of T cell receptor beta chains follows, all from one sample in a study of CD4+ T cells in melanoma. The method was immunoSEQ multiplex PCR; TCRdb's version includes in-frame clones alone and lacks a portion of them. This sample has some 120,000 clones, with roughly 90% found just once. The source material was peripheral blood. These receptors were taken from a human donor with melanoma. The CDR3 runs from the conserved cysteine through the conserved F or W. The D gene is left open where the match is weak. Only part of the rows carry a size: once, few, many, or a class if the clone is expanded.

j_call | clone_size | v_call | d_call | cdr3_aa | cdr3_nt
TRBJ2-5 | - | TRBV5-1 | TRBD1 | CASNHQGAQRETQYF | TGCGCCAGCAACCATCAGGGGGCGCAGAGAGAGACCCAGTACTTC
TRBJ1-1 | - | TRBV7-2 | - | CASSSTGSGGTEAFF | TGTGCCAGCAGCTCGACAGGTTCAGGTGGGACTGAAGCTTTCTTT
TRBJ2-7 | - | TRBV10-3 | - | CAISEGLDLYEQYF | TGTGCAATCAGTGAAGGATTGGATCTCTACGAGCAGTACTTC
TRBJ2-7 | once | TRBV5-4 | TRBD1 | CASSLGTGEKQYF | TGTGCCAGCAGCTTGGGGACAGGGGAAAAGCAGTACTTC
TRBJ2-3 | - | TRBV7-2 | TRBD2 | CASSLDLAGATDTQYF | TGTGCCAGCAGCTTAGACCTAGCGGGGGCCACAGATACGCAGTATTTT
TRBJ2-1 | - | TRBV9 | - | CASGGATYNEQFF | TGTGCCAGCGGGGGGGCGACCTACAATGAGCAGTTCTTC
TRBJ1-2 | once | TRBV7-2 | TRBD1 | CASSSTMGQGRNYGYTF | TGTGCCAGCAGCTCGACTATGGGACAGGGAAGGAACTATGGCTACACCTTC
TRBJ2-3 | - | TRBV7-8 | - | CASSLVGGATDTQYF | TGTGCCAGCAGCTTAGTAGGGGGAGCGACAGATACGCAGTATTTT
TRBJ2-3 | - | TRBV2 | TRBD2 | CASHPGLVVDTQYF | TGTGCTTCCCACCCGGGACTAGTAGTGGATACGCAGTATTTT
TRBJ1-3 | - | TRBV6-1 | - | CASSEISGNTIYF | TGTGCCAGCAGTGAAATCTCTGGAAACACCATATATTTT
TRBJ2-1 | - | TRBV5-1 | TRBD2 | CASSSSGGFIAEQFF | TGCGCCAGCAGCTCTAGCGGAGGGTTTATAGCGGAGCAGTTCTTC
TRBJ2-7 | - | TRBV10-3 | - | CAIRVNDEQYF | TGTGCCATCAGGGTTAACGACGAGCAGTACTTC
TRBJ2-5 | - | TRBV5-1 | TRBD2 | CASSDRSGGETQYF | TGCGCCAGCAGCGACAGGAGCGGGGGGGAGACCCAGTACTTC
TRBJ2-1 | - | TRBV6-5 | - | CASRYYSGSYNEQFF | TGTGCCAGCAGATATTATTCTGGCTCCTACAATGAGCAGTTCTTC
TRBJ2-7 | - | TRBV28 | - | CASSLPDSGEQYF | TGTGCCAGCAGTTTACCTGATTCCGGCGAGCAGTACTTC
TRBJ2-1 | - | TRBV19 | TRBD2 | CASTFGTSAYNEQFF | TGTGCCAGTACCTTTGGGACTAGCGCATACAATGAGCAGTTCTTC
TRBJ1-3 | once | TRBV9 | - | CASSVGEGWTIYF | TGTGCCAGCAGCGTAGGTGAGGGTTGGACCATATATTTT
TRBJ2-3 | - | TRBV7-3 | - | CASSPKPTDTQYF | TGTGCCAGCAGCCCCAAGCCCACAGATACGCAGTATTTT
TRBJ1-2 | - | TRBV6-5 | - | CASSYSQTYYGYTF | TGTGCCAGCAGTTACTCCCAGACCTACTATGGCTACACCTTC
TRBJ2-1 | once | TRBV5-1 | TRBD2 | CASSIAGVSYNEQFF | TGCGCCAGCAGCATAGCGGGGGTTTCCTACAATGAGCAGTTCTTC
TRBJ2-3 | - | TRBV5-1 | TRBD1 | CASSTDRFRGDTQYF | TGCGCCAGCAGCACGGACAGGTTCAGGGGAGATACGCAGTATTTT
TRBJ2-6 | - | TRBV21-1 | - | CASSKVDRRDNSGANVLTF | TGTGCCAGCAGCAAAGTGGATAGGAGGGACAACTCTGGGGCCAACGTCCTGACTTTC
TRBJ2-5 | - | TRBV14 | TRBD1 | CASSQEGTVSHQETQYF | TGTGCCAGCAGCCAAGAGGGGACAGTCTCCCACCAAGAGACCCAGTACTTC
TRBJ1-2 | - | TRBV7-9 | - | CASSFEGTNYGYTF | TGTGCCAGCAGCTTCGAGGGCACAAACTATGGCTACACCTTC
TRBJ1-4 | - | TRBV29-1 | - | CSARQPYNEKLFF | TGCAGCGCACGACAGCCTTATAATGAAAAACTGTTTTTT
TRBJ2-1 | once | TRBV18 | TRBD2 | CASSPGSGGAGVEQFF | TGTGCCAGCTCACCAGGGAGCGGGGGGGCCGGAGTTGAGCAGTTCTTC
TRBJ1-3 | - | TRBV25-1 | - | CASTESAGNTIYF | TGTGCCAGCACCGAGAGCGCTGGAAACACCATATATTTT
TRBJ2-7 | - | TRBV7-3 | TRBD1 | CASSPTGGQGEQYF | TGTGCCAGCAGCCCCACAGGGGGGCAGGGTGAGCAGTACTTC
TRBJ1-1 | - | TRBV28 | - | CASKIQGAAFF | TGTGCCAGCAAAATACAGGGAGCGGCTTTCTTT
TRBJ1-1 | - | TRBV9 | - | CASSVDGTDTEAFF | TGTGCCAGCAGCGTAGACGGGACGGACACTGAAGCTTTCTTT
TRBJ2-6 | - | TRBV5-3 | - | CARSLGGSGANVLTF | TGTGCCAGAAGCTTGGGCGGTTCTGGGGCCAACGTCCTGACTTTC
TRBJ1-5 | - | TRBV18 | - | CASSPTAGVNNQPQHF | TGTGCCAGCTCACCTACAGCAGGGGTCAACAATCAGCCCCAGCATTTT
TRBJ2-2 | - | TRBV9 | - | CASSPRQRNTGELFF | TGTGCCAGCAGCCCCCGACAGAGGAACACCGGGGAGCTGTTTTTT
TRBJ2-5 | - | TRBV19 | - | CASSIAEGETQYF | TGTGCCAGTAGTATAGCCGAGGGCGAGACCCAGTACTTC
TRBJ1-3 | - | TRBV28 | TRBD1 | CASRTGGSGNTIYF | TGTGCCAGCCGGACAGGGGGCTCTGGAAACACCATATATTTT
TRBJ1-2 | - | TRBV29-1 | - | CSVETTPYGYTF | TGCAGCGTTGAAACGACCCCTTATGGCTACACCTTC
TRBJ1-2 | - | TRBV6-6 | TRBD1 | CASSDRAYGYTF | TGTGCCAGCAGTGACAGGGCCTATGGCTACACCTTC
TRBJ2-2 | - | TRBV5-4 | TRBD1 | CASSPIPTGITGELFF | TGTGCCAGCAGCCCGATTCCGACAGGGATCACCGGGGAGCTGTTTTTT
TRBJ1-2 | - | TRBV18 | - | CASSPDRYYGYTF | TGTGCCAGCTCTCCGGACAGATACTATGGCTACACCTTC
TRBJ1-1 | - | TRBV28 | - | CATENTEAFF | TGTGCCACCGAGAACACTGAAGCTTTCTTT
TRBJ1-2 | - | TRBV4-1 | TRBD1 | CASSQEPGQGFGYTF | TGCGCCAGCAGCCAAGAGCCGGGACAGGGGTTTGGCTACACCTTC
TRBJ2-2 | - | TRBV4-3 | TRBD2 | CASSQVGGGAGNTGELFF | TGCGCCAGCAGCCAAGTGGGCGGGGGGGCTGGGAACACCGGGGAGCTGTTTTTT
TRBJ1-1 | - | TRBV27 | TRBD1 | CASANPDHRGTRNTEAFF | TGTGCCAGCGCAAACCCAGACCACAGGGGAACCCGGAACACTGAAGCTTTCTTT
TRBJ1-1 | - | TRBV9 | - | CASSVVTASEAFF | TGTGCCAGCAGCGTAGTAACGGCTTCTGAAGCTTTCTTT
TRBJ2-1 | - | TRBV19 | TRBD1 | CASRQIGQGKDEQFF | TGTGCCAGTAGGCAAATAGGACAGGGTAAGGATGAGCAGTTCTTC
TRBJ1-3 | - | TRBV10-1 | - | CASSPIGQVVATSGNTIYF | TGCGCCAGCAGCCCCATAGGGCAGGTTGTCGCCACCTCTGGAAACACCATATATTTT
TRBJ2-3 | - | TRBV19 | - | CALGNTQYF | TGTGCCCTGGGGAATACGCAGTATTTT
TRBJ2-3 | few | TRBV7-9 | - | CASSLQVRTLRLDTQYF | TGTGCCAGCAGCTTACAGGTTAGGACCCTCCGGCTAGATACGCAGTATTTT
TRBJ2-7 | - | TRBV27 | - | CASSLTAVRYEQYF | TGTGCCAGCAGTTTAACGGCAGTGCGGTACGAGCAGTACTTC
TRBJ2-7 | - | TRBV19 | - | CASSTSGRPYEQYF | TGTGCCAGTAGTACGTCAGGGAGGCCCTACGAGCAGTACTTC
TRBJ1-5 | - | TRBV2 | - | CASKGDDNQPQHF | TGTGCCAGCAAGGGGGACGACAATCAGCCCCAGCATTTT
TRBJ1-1 | - | TRBV5-1 | TRBD1 | CASSPGQPNTEAFF | TGCGCCAGCAGCCCGGGACAGCCGAACACTGAAGCTTTCTTT
TRBJ2-1 | - | TRBV27 | TRBD2 | CASSLPRLAGDFNEQFF | TGTGCCAGCAGTTTACCCCGGCTAGCGGGAGATTTCAATGAGCAGTTCTTC
TRBJ2-1 | - | TRBV25-1 | - | CASKLPGADEQFF | TGTGCCAGCAAGCTCCCCGGAGCCGATGAGCAGTTCTTC
TRBJ2-2 | - | TRBV28 | TRBD1 | CASSLSDRGPGELFF | TGTGCCAGCAGTTTAAGTGACAGGGGGCCTGGGGAGCTGTTTTTT
TRBJ2-2 | - | TRBV12-2 | - | CAERFPGLGPGELFF | TGTGCAGAAAGGTTTCCGGGACTAGGGCCCGGGGAGCTGTTTTTT
TRBJ2-6 | once | TRBV6-4 | - | CASPGANVLTF | TGTGCCTCCCCGGGGGCCAACGTCCTGACTTTC
TRBJ2-1 | - | TRBV6-4 | - | CASSEEADRRKQFF | TGTGCCAGCAGTGAGGAGGCAGATCGCAGGAAGCAGTTCTTC
TRBJ2-2 | - | TRBV4-2 | - | CASSQPVSWELFF | TGTGCCAGCAGCCAACCAGTGTCTTGGGAGCTGTTTTTT
TRBJ2-7 | - | TRBV2 | TRBD2 | CASLQGPSGGHYEQYF | TGTGCCAGTCTCCAAGGGCCTAGCGGGGGGCACTACGAGCAGTACTTC